A selection of T cell receptor beta chains follows, all from one sample in a study of CD8 T cells in ankylosing spondylitis. Each CDR3 protein is one row after TCRdb ran MiXCR on the 5' RACE reads. This repertoire shows around 250,000 distinct CDR3 sequences, 9.5% to 12% found once; its top ten account for 6.8%. The sequencing input was blood, either unsorted or a sorted T cell fraction (not recorded which). Source of these receptors: a male donor with ankylosing spondylitis or in good health (not recorded which). Each CDR3 is given with its conserved first and last residue. Fields, in order: clone size, D gene, V gene, J gene, CDR3 protein, CDR3 DNA. D genes are given only for firm matches. Not every row has a clone size; where given, it reads once, few, many or a size class.

clone size: -; D gene: TRBD2; V gene: TRBV4-1; J gene: TRBJ2-3; CDR3 protein: CASSQVGGRMDTQYF; CDR3 DNA: TGCGCCAGCAGCCAAGTCGGCGGGAGGATGGATACGCAGTATTTT
clone size: few; D gene: -; V gene: TRBV29-1; J gene: TRBJ2-2; CDR3 protein: CSVEQGTTGELFF; CDR3 DNA: TGCAGCGTTGAACAGGGTACCACCGGGGAGCTGTTTTTT
clone size: -; D gene: -; V gene: TRBV5-5; J gene: TRBJ2-4; CDR3 protein: CASSFDTWDIQYF; CDR3 DNA: TGTGCCAGCAGCTTCGACACGTGGGACATTCAGTACTTC
clone size: many; D gene: TRBD2; V gene: TRBV29-1; J gene: TRBJ2-5; CDR3 protein: CSVPRGSGARWDQETQYF; CDR3 DNA: TGCAGCGTCCCCCGAGGTAGCGGGGCGCGGTGGGACCAAGAGACCCAGTACTTC
clone size: -; D gene: -; V gene: TRBV20-1; J gene: TRBJ1-5; CDR3 protein: CSGSRGIDNQPQHF; CDR3 DNA: TGCAGTGGTTCCAGGGGCATTGACAATCAGCCCCAGCATTTT
clone size: once; D gene: -; V gene: TRBV28; J gene: TRBJ2-3; CDR3 protein: CASTPRGVGVTDTQYF; CDR3 DNA: TGTGCCAGCACACCCCGAGGGGTTGGGGTCACAGATACGCAGTATTTT
clone size: many; D gene: -; V gene: TRBV20-1; J gene: TRBJ2-7; CDR3 protein: CSARQGLPNPNPHEQYF; CDR3 DNA: TGCAGTGCTAGACAGGGACTGCCCAACCCGAACCCCCACGAGCAGTACTTC
clone size: many; D gene: TRBD1; V gene: TRBV6-5; J gene: TRBJ2-7; CDR3 protein: CASSYSVDRDYEQYF; CDR3 DNA: TGTGCCAGCAGTTACTCGGTAGACAGGGACTACGAGCAGTACTTC
clone size: many; D gene: -; V gene: TRBV5-1; J gene: TRBJ2-3; CDR3 protein: CASRGARVSTDTQYF; CDR3 DNA: TGCGCCAGCAGGGGAGCCAGGGTGAGCACAGATACGCAGTATTTT
clone size: many; D gene: -; V gene: TRBV5-1; J gene: TRBJ1-6; CDR3 protein: CASSYAGDSPLHF; CDR3 DNA: TGCGCCAGCAGCTACGCAGGGGACTCACCCCTCCACTTT
clone size: many; D gene: TRBD1; V gene: TRBV20-1; J gene: TRBJ2-3; CDR3 protein: CSAPTTLTGGGTDTQYF; CDR3 DNA: TGCAGTGCTCCAACCACTCTGACAGGGGGAGGCACAGATACGCAGTATTTT
clone size: many; D gene: TRBD1; V gene: TRBV9; J gene: TRBJ1-1; CDR3 protein: CASSDVDQGGEAFF; CDR3 DNA: TGTGCCAGCAGTGACGTTGACCAGGGGGGTGAAGCTTTCTTT
clone size: many; D gene: TRBD2; V gene: TRBV7-8; J gene: TRBJ2-1; CDR3 protein: CASSLPARLAGVNNEQFF; CDR3 DNA: TGTGCCAGCAGCTTACCAGCACGACTAGCGGGAGTTAACAATGAGCAGTTCTTC
clone size: -; D gene: TRBD2; V gene: TRBV2; J gene: TRBJ2-3; CDR3 protein: CASSEPERGAADTQYF; CDR3 DNA: TGTGCCAGCAGTGAACCGGAGCGGGGGGCAGCAGATACGCAGTATTTT
clone size: -; D gene: TRBD2; V gene: TRBV29-1; J gene: TRBJ2-1; CDR3 protein: CSVVRREGFYNEQFF; CDR3 DNA: TGCAGCGTTGTTCGCCGGGAGGGGTTTTACAATGAGCAGTTCTTC
clone size: many; D gene: TRBD1; V gene: TRBV11-2; J gene: TRBJ2-1; CDR3 protein: CASSFFPGQLTYNEQFF; CDR3 DNA: TGTGCCAGCAGCTTCTTCCCGGGACAGCTGACGTACAATGAGCAGTTCTTC
clone size: few; D gene: -; V gene: TRBV19; J gene: TRBJ2-3; CDR3 protein: CASSMQVSTDTQYF; CDR3 DNA: TGTGCCAGTAGTATGCAGGTATCCACAGATACGCAGTATTTT
clone size: -; D gene: TRBD2; V gene: TRBV7-3; J gene: TRBJ2-3; CDR3 protein: CASSLLGSSGADTQYF; CDR3 DNA: TGTGCCAGCAGCTTATTAGGTTCTAGCGGGGCAGATACGCAGTATTTT
clone size: many; D gene: -; V gene: TRBV21-1; J gene: TRBJ2-7; CDR3 protein: CASSKRDRARIYEQYF; CDR3 DNA: TGTGCCAGCAGCAAAAGGGACAGGGCAAGAATCTACGAGCAGTACTTC
clone size: few; D gene: TRBD2; V gene: TRBV12-3/TRBV12-4; J gene: TRBJ2-5; CDR3 protein: CASSALAGVQETQYF; CDR3 DNA: TGTGCCAGCAGCGCTCTAGCGGGAGTTCAAGAGACCCAGTACTTC
clone size: -; D gene: -; V gene: TRBV6-4; J gene: TRBJ1-2; CDR3 protein: CASIRTPNYGYTF; CDR3 DNA: TGTGCCAGCATCCGGACACCTAACTATGGCTACACCTTC
clone size: few; D gene: TRBD2; V gene: TRBV3-1; J gene: TRBJ2-3; CDR3 protein: CASSQKLLAGGPYF; CDR3 DNA: TGTGCCAGCAGCCAAAAACTATTGGCGGGGGGGCCGTATTTT
clone size: many; D gene: -; V gene: TRBV25-1; J gene: TRBJ2-1; CDR3 protein: CASSALDIAQNYNEQFF; CDR3 DNA: TGTGCCAGCAGTGCGCTCGACATCGCCCAGAACTACAATGAGCAGTTCTTC
clone size: many; D gene: -; V gene: TRBV20-1; J gene: TRBJ2-1; CDR3 protein: CSAPQEGRPTYNEQFF; CDR3 DNA: TGCAGTGCTCCCCAAGAAGGCCGTCCCACCTACAATGAGCAGTTCTTC
clone size: -; D gene: -; V gene: TRBV5-4; J gene: TRBJ2-7; CDR3 protein: CARGLGPSYEQYF; CDR3 DNA: TGTGCCAGGGGCTTGGGTCCCTCCTACGAGCAGTACTTC
clone size: -; D gene: -; V gene: TRBV29-1; J gene: TRBJ1-2; CDR3 protein: CSVLSESLENYGYTF; CDR3 DNA: TGCAGCGTTCTCTCCGAATCGCTAGAGAACTATGGCTACACCTTC
clone size: few; D gene: -; V gene: TRBV7-9; J gene: TRBJ2-7; CDR3 protein: CASSPGFEQYF; CDR3 DNA: TGTGCCAGCAGCCCAGGGTTCGAGCAGTACTTC
clone size: -; D gene: -; V gene: TRBV12-3/TRBV12-4; J gene: TRBJ2-1; CDR3 protein: CASSPPAFTQYNEQFF; CDR3 DNA: TGTGCCAGCAGTCCCCCGGCCTTTACTCAATACAATGAGCAGTTCTTC